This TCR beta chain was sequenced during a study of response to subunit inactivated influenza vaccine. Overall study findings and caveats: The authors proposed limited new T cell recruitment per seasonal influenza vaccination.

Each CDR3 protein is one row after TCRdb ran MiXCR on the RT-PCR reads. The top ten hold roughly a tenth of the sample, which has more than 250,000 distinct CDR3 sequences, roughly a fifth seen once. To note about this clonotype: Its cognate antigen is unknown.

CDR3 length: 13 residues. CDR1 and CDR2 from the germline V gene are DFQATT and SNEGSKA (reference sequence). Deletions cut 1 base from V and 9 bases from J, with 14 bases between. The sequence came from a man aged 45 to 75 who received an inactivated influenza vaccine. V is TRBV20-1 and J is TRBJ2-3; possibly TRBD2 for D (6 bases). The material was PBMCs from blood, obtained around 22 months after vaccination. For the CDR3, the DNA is TGCAGTGCTAGAGTTCTGGCGGAGGGAACGCAGTATTTT. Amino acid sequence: CSARVLAEGTQYF.